A single T cell receptor (beta chain) is shown here with its context. This clone has more than one count but fewer than ten. This receptor's antigen is unknown. Base qualities are not recorded, but no much larger clone differs from it by a single base. These data belong to a study of blood T cell repertoires in COVID-19 (dated by TCRdb to 2020 to 2022). At the level of the whole study: Samples covering the acute and convalescent phases of COVID-19 were provided by collaborators in the United States, Italy and Spain. The material from the prospective study consisted of cDNA or gDNA derived from T cells, B-cell-depleted T cells, or PBMCs. The dataset comprised deeply sampled blood TCRbeta repertoires from subjects exposed to, actively infected with, or recovered from COVID-19. The repertoires were released in a freely available public database intended as a resource for research on the immune response to SARS-CoV-2. Samples came from the ongoing ImmuneRACE study (first 160 participants) plus 1,254 subjects from 6 global collaborators. Sample metadata almost always included a de-identified subject ID, COVID-19 status, age in years and sex. HLA class I and class II types, where available, came from metadata supplied by the sample provider rather than from assay-based typing.

Results and caveats for the whole study, not just this receptor: The quantity of clinical and demographic metadata differed by source and by participant and was supplied without curation.

Collaborating institutions collected whole blood in K2EDTA tubes following their own protocols. For TCRbeta analysis, collaborator samples were shipped as frozen whole blood, as isolated PBMCs, or as DNA extracted from either sample type. The immunoSEQ Assay, a bias-controlled multiplex PCR, was used to amplify TCRbeta CDR3 regions from genomic DNA. For the original study's pipeline: The number of nucleated cells in each sample was estimated from the amplification of reference gene primers within the assay. To quantify the absolute abundance of each unique TCRbeta CDR3 rearrangement, sequence reads were collapsed and filtered. Productive Simpson clonality was computed per sample as the square root of Simpson's diversity index over productive rearrangements. The immuneACCESS repertoire file appears here via TCRdb, limited to in-frame rearrangements. These files lack a portion of the clones; in checked studies, under half of the deficit traces to unresolved V genes, and the cause of the others is not known. The V and J calls and the clone size are those of that table, but D and trimming were determined from the DNA. The sample includes around 64,000 clones, with about nine tenths observed a single time. Of the sample, 2% is held by the ten largest clones.

The junction shows trimming of 5 bases on V and 7 bases on J, plus 20 bases between the germline ends. Its CDR3 holds 16 amino acids, cysteine through phenylalanine. CDR3 DNA only is kept here, 48 bases in frame from base 1. As encoded in the germline V gene, CDR1 is SGHAT while CDR2 is FQNNGV. The receptor chain draws on TRBV11-2 and TRBJ2-2; TRBD2 might be the D gene, on 7 matching bases. The source is a man aged 25 to 40 with acute or convalescent COVID-19. The source material was peripheral blood. The nucleotide sequence reads TGTGCCAGCAGCCCGAGGGGGGGGTCCTCTGGCGGGGAGCTGTTTTTT. The resulting protein is CASSPRGGSSGGELFF.